The entry that follows covers one T cell receptor beta chain sequence. Its antigen remains unidentified. A library of TCRbeta sequences, prepared with unique molecular identifiers, was generated. TCRdb re-analysed the PCR reads in MiXCR, keeping a single row per CDR3 protein. The sample has 750,000 to 950,000 distinct CDR3 sequences, about 16% seen once. The data originate from a study of T-cell reconstitution after alpha-beta-depleted transplantation in children. This CDR3 has 14 amino acids. Trimming pared 6 bases from V and 4 bases from J, leaving 15 bases between. Per germline, CDR1 SGHRS and CDR2 YFSETQ. Study-wide results and limits: Reportedly, only several hundred clones from non-depleted graft cells drove alpha-beta T-cell counts at about two months. At the one-year point after transplant, T-cell counts and TCRbeta diversity were found to come mostly from T cells that had been newly produced.

The material sequenced was PBMCs, mostly from graft donor cells, taken 360 days after TCRalphabeta/CD19-depleted stem cell transplant. The sequence was obtained from a male patient younger than 18 who had a stem cell transplant for acute lymphoblastic leukemia, so the T cells may come from the graft donor. The chain combines TRBV5-1 with TRBJ2-3, with a possible D match to TRBD2 (5 bases). CDR3 sequence reads: CASTPREVPDTQYF. DNA of the CDR3: TGCGCCAGCACACCCCGGGAAGTCCCAGATACGCAGTATTTT.